This TCR beta chain is drawn from a study of ipilimumab plus nivolumab after autologous stem cell transplantation. Overall study results and limits: The authors say TCR, Treg and microbiome findings warrant further study.

This CDR3 contains 14 residues. Losses at the gene ends were 4 bases for V and 6 bases for J; bases not matched to a gene: 7. From germline, CDR1 is MGHRA and CDR2 YSYEKL. Profiling relied on immunoSEQ multiplex PCR, and the TCRdb table lists in-frame clones only, not all of them. Among roughly 15,000 clones listed, roughly 79% were seen once. A remark on this clone: Its antigen is not identified.

Ipilimumab, 1 mg/kg, started 14 to 28 days after autologous transplant. This clonotype was sampled from a male donor with diffuse large B-cell lymphoma. The material was PBMCs, obtained in a trial of ipilimumab plus nivolumab as post-transplant consolidation. This chain joins TRBV4-1 and TRBJ2-7, with 9 bases that match TRBD1. Here the CDR3 reads CASSLGQGVREQYF. The CDR3, as DNA: TGCGCCAGCAGCCTGGGACAGGGTGTACGCGAGCAGTACTTC.